The entry below gives a single TCR beta chain sequence along with its context. Sequencing used immunoSEQ multiplex PCR; TCRdb keeps in-frame clones, though not all of them. The sample comprises approximately 150,000 clones, 88% of which are singletons, and approximately 1.8% rests with the top ten. This sample is drawn from a study of control samples from healthy donors and cancer patients. Between the trimmed V and J ends, which lost 4 bases and 2 bases, there was a span of 12 bases. Germline CDR1 and CDR2: SGHDN and FVKESK. There are 16 residues in the CDR3. Sequencing was carried out using blood. The receptor comes from a man younger than 35 in good health. This chain links TRBV14 with TRBJ2-6; D possibly uses TRBD1 or TRBD2 (5 bases each). This chain's CDR3 is CASSLRLGAGANVLTF. As DNA, the CDR3 is TGTGCCAGCAGCCTCCGTTTGGGGGCTGGGGCCAACGTCCTGACTTTC.